These 26 T cell receptor beta chains were all obtained from the same sample, sequenced in a study of molecular identifiers for immune sequencing clone quantification (dated by TCRdb to the late 2010s). The library came from PCR. Sequenced on a NextSeq 500. TCRdb reanalyzed the raw reads on its own, using fastp at Q25 for trimming and MiXCR for clone calling, and kept in-frame beta chains. Under each unique CDR3 protein, matching rows form one entry showing the most common genes and DNA. The sample table contains about 10,000 distinct CDR3 sequences; only one count was recorded for over 20% of them. 1.5% of the sample rests with the top ten. The sequenced material came from naive CD8+ T cells from blood, with Jurkat cell RNA spiked in. The cell subset or site label corresponds to: FACS-sorted CD8+CD4-CCR7+CD45RA+ naive T cells. The receptor set was obtained from a human donor in good health. Some libraries in this study had Jurkat cell RNA spiked in.

This chain uses TRBV7-9 with TRBJ2-7, with a weak D call TRBD1 (6 bases). This CDR3 is built from 15 residues. The V gene's germline CDR1 is SEHNR and CDR2 FQNEAQ (reference sequence). Trimming removed 8 bases at V and 6 bases at J, with 23 bases between. The CDR3 sequence: CASGSTTGISLEQYF. The CDR3, as DNA: TGTGCCAGCGGGTCCACTACAGGGATTTCCCTCGAGCAGTACTTC. Full variable domain (remainder filled in from reference TRBV7-9 and TRBJ2-7): DTGVSQNPRHKITKRGQNVTFRCDPISEHNRLYWYRQTLGQGPEFLTYFQNEAQLEKSRLLSDRFSAERPKGSFSTLEIQRTEQGDSAMYLCASGSTTGISLEQYFGPGTRLTVT.

This clonotype came up once. A read error is likely, as this CDR3 ends without the conserved phenylalanine or tryptophan. In DNA form, the CDR3 reads TGTGCCAGCCCCGAACAGGCCGCAACCACTGAAGCTTTCTAT. This gives the protein CASPEQAATTEAFY. The chain is built from TRBV5-4 and TRBJ1-1, with D perhaps matching TRBD1 (5 bases). V was shortened by 7 bases and J by 4 bases, with 17 bases between the two germline ends. CDR1 SGHNT and CDR2 YYREEE come from the germline V gene (reference sequence). There are 14 residues in the CDR3.

This clonotype was counted at least ten times. The chain has TRBV7-9 and TRBJ2-3; D is possibly TRBD1 or TRBD2 (5 bases each). The CDR3 extends over 15 amino acids. V was pared by 1 base and J by 2 bases, with 10 bases between. CDR1 and CDR2 (germline): SEHNR, FQNEAQ (reference sequence). The CDR3: CASSLDTGLTDTQYF. In nucleotides, the CDR3 is TGTGCCAGCAGCTTAGATACAGGACTCACAGATACGCAGTATTTT.

This clonotype is deemed medium-sized (0.01 to 0.1%). V gene TRBV28 combines with J gene TRBJ2-7, with TRBD2 matching 11 bases. Germline CDR1 and CDR2: MDHEN and SYDVKM. Trimming took 4 bases from V and 2 from J; bases not matched to a gene: 7. The CDR3 length is 16 residues. For the CDR3, the DNA is TGTGCCAGCAGTTCCTCCCTTAGCGGGAGGGCCTACGAGCAGTACTTC. It specifies CASSSSLSGRAYEQYF. Variable domain in full (rest from reference TRBV28 and TRBJ2-7): DVKVTQSSRYLVKRTGEKVFLECVQDMDHENMFWYRQDPGLGLRLIYFSYDVKMKEKGDIPEGYSVSREKKERFSLILESASTNQTSMYLCASSSSLSGRAYEQYFGPGTRLTVT.

The count of this clonotype is one. Relative to the germline gene, one junction end is altered; a read error may explain this. The chain links TRBV29-1 to TRBJ2-5; 8 nucleotides match TRBD2. CDR3 length: 14 amino acids. CDR1 is SQVTM and CDR2 is ANQGSEA in the germline V gene. The CDR3, as DNA: TGCAGCGTCGAATTAGCGGGAAAACAAGAGACCCAGAACTTC. Translating gives CSVELAGKQETQNF.

This clonotype was seen more than once but under ten times. V and J are TRBV28 and TRBJ1-1; a possible D gene is TRBD1 (5 bases). Germline V gene sequence: CDR1 MDHEN, CDR2 SYDVKM. Trimming stripped 5 bases from V and 7 bases from J, with 11 bases between. The CDR3 extends over 12 amino acids. This CDR3 is CASSGGHLEAFF. CDR3 in DNA: TGTGCCAGCAGTGGTGGACATCTTGAAGCTTTCTTT.

The chain couples TRBV5-6 to TRBJ2-6; D gene uncertain. The CDR3 totals 15 residues. V was trimmed by 3 bases and J by 7 bases, leaving 14 bases between them. Germline CDR1 and CDR2: SGHDT and YYEEEE. The CDR3 nucleotides read TGTGCCAGCAGCTCCAGCGACTCTGTTGCCAACGTCCTGACTTTC. This gives the protein CASSSSDSVANVLTF.

By share, this clonotype ranks as medium-sized. The V gene is TRBV12-3 or TRBV12-4, the J gene TRBJ2-5; maybe TRBD2 (7 bases). This CDR3 is 15 amino acids long. Trimming took off 10 bases at V and 4 bases at J, with 22 bases between the two ends. The CDR3, as DNA: TGTGCCACCCCACCAAAGGGGGGGTTCCGAGAGACCCAGTACTTC. Its protein is CATPPKGGFRETQYF.

This clonotype was observed a handful of times. The CDR3: CATSRDRGGSPYEQYF. CDR3 bases: TGTGCCACCAGCAGAGATCGGGGGGGAAGCCCTTACGAGCAGTACTTC. This chain links TRBV15 with TRBJ2-7; 8 bases map to TRBD2. CDR1 and CDR2 (germline): LNHNV, YYDKDF (reference sequence). V gave up 0 bases and J gave up 4 bases; unmatched junction bases: 8. CDR3 length: 16 residues.

This clonotype was picked up a small number of times. V gene TRBV7-2 combines with J gene TRBJ2-3; TRBD2 matches at 13 bases. The CDR3 extends over 17 amino acids. CDR1 and CDR2 (germline): SGHTA, FQGNSA. Germline trimming cut 5 bases from V and 2 bases from J; bases unmatched to any gene: 7. The CDR3 loop reads CASSVEGLAGYTDTQYF. The CDR3 DNA reads TGTGCCAGCAGCGTAGAGGGACTAGCGGGGTACACAGATACGCAGTATTTT.

This clonotype qualifies as medium-sized. This rearrangement joins TRBV29-1 to TRBJ1-1; D is uncertain. The CDR3 spans 12 residues. Germline CDR1 SQVTM, CDR2 ANQGSEA. V lost 5 bases and J 2 bases, leaving 9 bases between the germline ends. The CDR3 is CSVWQDNTEAFF. The CDR3, as DNA: TGCAGCGTTTGGCAGGACAACACTGAAGCTTTCTTT.

This clonotype was seen ten or more times. The V call is TRBV6-1, the J call TRBJ2-1; 10 positions match TRBD1. The CDR3 covers 17 residues. V dropped 0 bases and J dropped 5; count of bases not matched to a gene: 7. The germline V gene has CDR1 MNHNS and CDR2 SASEGT. The CDR3 is CASSEAGQGSYNNEQFF. The CDR3 nucleotides are TGTGCCAGCAGTGAAGCGGGACAGGGGAGCTACAACAATGAGCAGTTCTTC.

The table lists this clonotype with a few counts. The chain links TRBV27 to TRBJ2-1, with TRBD2 matching over 9 bases. The CDR3 covers 16 residues. CDR1 and CDR2 from the germline V gene are MNHEY and SMNVEV (reference sequence). Trimming took 4 bases from V and 2 from J; bases not matched to a gene: 6. The CDR3 reads CASSYRGGGTYNEQFF. CDR3 sequence (DNA): TGTGCCAGCAGTTACCGCGGGGGGGGTACCTACAATGAGCAGTTCTTC.

This clonotype was counted once. This may stem from a read error, because a much larger clone lies one nucleotide away. The J gene is TRBJ2-3, the V gene TRBV24-1; 9 positions match TRBD1. Trimming cost V 12 bases and J 10 bases; bases outside gene matches: 7. Germline V CDR1 and CDR2: KGHDR, SFDVKD. The CDR3 covers 11 residues. The CDR3 DNA sequence: TGTGCCCCTGGGGACAGGGACCCGCAGTATTTT. Translating gives CAPGDRDPQYF.

This clonotype was seen many times. The chain recombines TRBV7-9 with TRBJ1-2; D may be TRBD1 (5 bases). Germline V CDR1 and CDR2: SEHNR, FQNEAQ (reference sequence). Trimming cost V 2 bases and J 3 bases, with 10 bases left between them. The length of the CDR3 is 14 residues. Here the CDR3 reads CASSLQGQDYGYTF. Written as DNA, the CDR3 is TGTGCCAGCAGCTTACAGGGCCAGGACTATGGCTACACCTTC.

This clonotype occurred many times. J is TRBJ2-1 and V is TRBV19; TRBD2 matches 7 bases. Germline CDR1 is LNHDA and CDR2 is SQIVND (reference sequence). After removal of 6 bases from V and 0 bases from J, the junction contained 11 bases not matched to a gene. This CDR3 region has 17 residues. CDR3 loop: CASSHRLAAGSYNEQFF. The CDR3 region has the DNA TGTGCCAGTAGCCATAGGCTAGCGGCGGGCTCCTACAATGAGCAGTTCTTC.

This clonotype was observed a handful of times. It may be a read error: a sequence one base away is much more abundant. The V call is TRBV20-1, the J call TRBJ2-7, with TRBD1 identical over 8 bases. CDR1 DFQATT and CDR2 SNEGSKA come from the germline V gene (reference sequence). This CDR3 has 12 amino acids. In DNA, the CDR3 is TGCAGTGCTAGGCGGACAGGGTACGTGCAGTACTTC. Protein product: CSARRTGYVQYF.

About this clonotype itself: One end of the junction does not line up with germline, which may come from a read error. This sequence joins TRBV9 and TRBJ1-3; possible D gene TRBD1, 5 bases. The CDR3 has 16 amino acids. The germline CDR1 and CDR2 sequences are SGDLS and YYNGEE. CDR3 in DNA: TGTGGCAGCAGCGCCAACAGGAGGGGTGCGGGAAGCACCATATATTTT. The encoded protein is CGSSANRRGAGSTIYF.

V and J are TRBV7-9 and TRBJ2-1; the match to TRBD2 covers 10 bases. V trimming: 5 bases; J trimming: 6 bases; junction bases outside the gene matches: 13. The CDR3 loop spans 17 amino acids. Germline CDR1 reads SEHNR; CDR2 reads FQNEAQ (reference sequence). The CDR3: CASSPDLAGEICNEQFF. For the CDR3, the DNA is TGTGCCAGCAGCCCTGATCTAGCGGGAGAGATCTGCAATGAGCAGTTCTTC.

This clonotype appeared many times. The chain combines TRBV4-3 with TRBJ2-7; D remains ambiguous. Germline CDR1 and CDR2: LGHNA and YSLEER. This CDR3 has 15 residues. V was shortened by 3 bases and J by 3 bases, with 15 bases between the two germline ends. CDR3: CASSHDLTAYYEQYF. The CDR3, as DNA: TGCGCCAGCAGCCACGACCTCACAGCTTACTACGAGCAGTACTTC.

This clonotype is labeled medium-sized. The genes are TRBV4-3 and TRBJ1-3; TRBD1 matches 10 bases. With V trimmed by 4 bases and J by 2 bases, 2 bases remained unmatched. This CDR3 is built from 15 residues. CDR1 is LGHNA and CDR2 is YSLEER in the germline V gene. The chain's CDR3 is CASSPGTGAGNTIYF. Written as DNA, the CDR3 is TGCGCCAGCAGCCCCGGGACAGGGGCTGGAAACACCATATATTTT.

In the case of this clonotype: This likely comes from a read error, as the CDR3 has no conserved phenylalanine or tryptophan at its end. The CDR3 nucleotides are TGCGCCAGCAGCCTTTCTCAGGGCCAGCAGCCTCAGCATTCT. Translated: CASSLSQGQQPQHS. The chain links TRBV4-3 to TRBJ1-5, with D possibly matching TRBD1 (5 bases). This CDR3 has 14 amino acids. Germline V lookup: CDR1 LGHNA, CDR2 YSLEER.

By proportion, this clonotype is medium-sized (0.01 to 0.1%). This CDR3 reads CASSPDWSQETQYF. The DNA of the CDR3 is TGTGCCAGCAGCCCTGACTGGTCCCAAGAGACCCAGTACTTC. The chain joins TRBV7-9 to TRBJ2-5; D unresolved. With 5 bases removed from V and 1 base from J, the gap between germline ends came to 11 bases. Germline values: CDR1 SEHNR, CDR2 FQNEAQ (reference sequence). CDR3 length: 14 amino acids.

This clonotype is labeled medium-sized (0.01 to 0.1%). The V and J genes are TRBV6-5 and TRBJ2-7; TRBD2 might be the D (5 bases). CDR1 is MNHEY, CDR2 SVGAGI, per germline. V gave up 4 bases and J gave up 0 bases, with 10 bases separating them. The CDR3 loop spans 14 amino acids. CDR3 sequence: CASSWGESSYEQYV. Here the CDR3 DNA reads TGTGCCAGCAGTTGGGGAGAGAGCTCCTACGAGCAGTACGTC.

As regards this clonotype: A read error is possible here, since a much larger clone lies one base away. This chain connects TRBV3-1 to TRBJ2-1; D unresolved. Germline V gene lookup returns CDR1 LGHDT and CDR2 YNNKEL (reference sequence). This CDR3 region has 14 residues. Deletions cut 4 bases from V and 2 bases from J, with 9 bases between. In nucleotides, the CDR3 is TGTGCCAGCAGCCTAGAGCCAACCTACAATGAGCAGTTCTTC. Protein product: CASSLEPTYNEQFF.

This clonotype is judged medium-sized. This chain joins TRBV7-9 and TRBJ1-5; D perhaps matches TRBD1 (5 bases). Germline CDR1 and CDR2: SEHNR and FQNEAQ (reference sequence). The CDR3 runs to 14 residues. Between the trimmed V and J ends, which lost 5 bases and 3 bases, there was a span of 11 bases. The CDR3 reads CASSLGHSNQPQHF. CDR3 bases: TGTGCCAGCAGCCTAGGACACTCCAATCAGCCCCAGCATTTT.